The 11 T cell receptor beta chains below were found in one sample sequenced in a study of shared clonotypes between healthy human individuals. Produced via immunoSEQ multiplex PCR; TCRdb's table is partial and in-frame only. Here the sample spans roughly 2.4 million clones, nearly 97% being singletons. The specimen was naive CD4+ T cells sorted from blood. Subset meaning: CD45RA+ positively selected. The receptors here all came from a man between 18 and 29 years old in good health.

This chain links TRBV6-6 with TRBJ1-2; no clear D gene. V lost 10 bases, J lost 1 base, and 7 bases lay in between. There are 11 residues in the CDR3. CDR1 and CDR2 (germline): MNHNY, SVGAGI (reference sequence). CDR3 sequence reads: CATTGNYGYTF. CDR3 sequence (DNA): TGTGCCACCACGGGTAACTATGGCTACACCTTC.

The chain combines TRBV5-1 with TRBJ2-2; no definite D call. Germline values: CDR1 SGHRS, CDR2 YFSETQ. V was cut by 0 bases and J by 0 bases, with 6 bases left in between. This CDR3 spans 15 amino acids. The CDR3 DNA sequence: TGCGCCAGCAGCTTGGAGTGGGCGAACACCGGGGAGCTGTTTTTT. Amino acids: CASSLEWANTGELFF.

This sequence joins TRBV10-2 and TRBJ2-1; D remains ambiguous. V was clipped by 7 bases and J by 5 bases, with 21 bases between them. The CDR3 is made up of 16 amino acids. CDR1 and CDR2 (germline): WSHSY, SAAADI. The CDR3 DNA follows: TGCGCCAGCATGATGGAGATCGGCCTAATCAACAATGAGCAGTTCTTC. Translation gives CASMMEIGLINNEQFF.

This clone was found once. This chain links TRBV2 with TRBJ2-7; D gene ambiguous. The CDR3 totals 12 residues. Germline lookup yields CDR1 SNHLY and CDR2 FYNNEI. V lost 5 bases and J 0 bases, leaving 5 bases between the germline ends. The CDR3 region is CASSSTSYEQYF. The DNA for the CDR3 is TGTGCCAGCAGTTCGACCTCCTACGAGCAGTACTTC.

The gene calls are TRBV27 and TRBJ1-1, with TRBD1 matching 7 bases. The germline gives CDR1 MNHEY, CDR2 SMNVEV (reference sequence). Losses at the gene ends were 6 bases for V and 1 base for J; bases not matched to a gene: 8. The CDR3 loop spans 15 amino acids. The DNA of the CDR3 is TGTGCCAGCAGCAGAAAAGACAGGGCGAACACTGAAGCTTTCTTT. This translates into CASSRKDRANTEAFF.

The chain links TRBV7-9 to TRBJ2-6; no firm D call. V gave up 6 bases and J gave up 0 bases, with 12 bases separating them. The CDR3 contains 16 residues. Germline V gives CDR1 SEHNR, CDR2 FQNEAQ (reference sequence). CDR3 residues: CASSRLQSSGANVLTF. In DNA, the CDR3 is TGTGCCAGCAGTCGTCTCCAGAGCTCTGGGGCCAACGTCCTGACTTTC.

CDR3 nucleotide sequence: TGTGCCAGCAGCTTAGGGGGGGGATGGCGGGACCAAGAGACCCAGTACTTC. Translation gives CASSLGGGWRDQETQYF. The V call is TRBV7-6, the J call TRBJ2-5; 7 nucleotides align to TRBD2. V dropped 1 base and J dropped 0; count of bases not matched to a gene: 8. CDR1 and CDR2 (germline): SGHVS, FNYEAQ. This CDR3 has 17 amino acids.

In the case of this clone: Different DNA sequences within this sample yield the same CDR3. The chain joins TRBV11-2 to TRBJ2-3; D remains ambiguous. Germline CDR1 and CDR2: SGHAT and FQNNGV. The CDR3 covers 12 residues. Trimming cost V 4 bases and J 3 bases, with 5 bases left between them. The CDR3 protein is CASSSTTDTQYF. Here the CDR3 DNA reads TGTGCCAGCAGCTCTACAACAGATACGCAGTATTTT.

The chain combines TRBV2 with TRBJ1-6, with D maybe TRBD1 (6 bases). The CDR3 covers 12 residues. The germline V gene encodes CDR1 SNHLY and CDR2 FYNNEI. The V end was cut by 6 bases, the J end by 9 bases, with 9 bases between. Here the CDR3 DNA reads TGTGCCAGCAGCTGGGACACTTCACCCCTCCACTTT. This gives the protein CASSWDTSPLHF.

J is TRBJ2-5 and V is TRBV6-6; a possible D gene is TRBD2 (7 bases). Germline CDR1 MNHNY, CDR2 SVGAGI (reference sequence). The CDR3 contains 14 residues. V lost 9 bases and J lost 6, with 20 bases in between. CDR3 sequence reads: CASSLGGGGQTQYF. The CDR3, as DNA: TGTGCCAGTTCACTAGGGGGGGGAGGACAGACCCAGTACTTC.

The V and J genes are TRBV5-8 and TRBJ1-1; D gene unclear. V was pared by 4 bases and J by 0 bases, with 13 bases between. This CDR3 comprises 15 residues. Germline values: CDR1 SGHTS, CDR2 YDEGEE. The CDR3 bases are TGTGCCAGCAGCCCGTCCGCTGGGATGAACACTGAAGCTTTCTTT. This translates into CASSPSAGMNTEAFF.